A single sample gave rise to the 5 T cell receptor beta chains below, sequenced in a study of T cell changes during pregnancy in multiple sclerosis. Libraries were prepared by immunoSEQ multiplex PCR; TCRdb keeps only in-frame clonotypes and omits some of them. The table includes about 42,000 clones, around 90% detected once. The sample in question was CD4+ T cells from peripheral blood mononuclear cells, obtained after pregnancy. The source of these receptors is a female donor with multiple sclerosis, enrolled in a pregnancy study.

The chain links TRBV28 to TRBJ1-1; D is perhaps TRBD1 (6 bases). Looked up from germline, CDR1 is MDHEN and CDR2 is SYDVKM. The CDR3 has 15 residues. V was clipped by 6 bases and J by 4 bases, with 18 bases between them. The CDR3 region has the DNA TGTGCCAGCAGATACTACAGGGTAACGGGCACTGAAGCTTTCTTT. This encodes CASRYYRVTGTEAFF.

This clone was recorded only once. V is TRBV7-2 and J is TRBJ1-2, with D possibly being TRBD1 (6 bases). The CDR3 has 13 residues. Germline values: CDR1 SGHTA, CDR2 FQGNSA. V was pared by 1 base and J by 7 bases, with 10 bases between. The CDR3 reads CASSLGQGPGYTF. Written as DNA, the CDR3 is TGTGCCAGCAGCTTAGGGCAGGGGCCTGGCTACACCTTC.

The CDR3 region is CASSVDPQRSGELFF. As DNA, the CDR3 is TGTGCCAGCAGCGTAGATCCCCAGAGGTCTGGGGAGCTGTTTTTT. The V call is TRBV9, the J call TRBJ2-2; D is ambiguous. The CDR3 is 15 residues long. Germline CDR1 reads SGDLS; CDR2 reads YYNGEE. Trimming pared 0 bases from V and 8 bases from J, leaving 14 bases between.

For this clone: The sample carries other DNA sequences with the same CDR3. This sequence joins TRBV30 and TRBJ2-1; TRBD2 matches at 9 bases. The germline V gene encodes CDR1 GTSNPN and CDR2 SVGIG (reference sequence). J gave up 4 bases and V 0 bases, and 4 bases lay outside the gene matches. CDR3 length: 15 amino acids. As DNA, the CDR3 is TGTGCCTGGAGTGTAGGCCTAGCGGGGTACAATGAGCAGTTCTTC. This gives the protein CAWSVGLAGYNEQFF.

The rearrangement joins TRBV5-4 to TRBJ1-5; D not resolved. This CDR3 region has 12 residues. Trimming shortened V by 0 bases and J by 5 bases, and 3 bases separated the two germline ends. Per germline, CDR1 SGHNT and CDR2 YYREEE (reference sequence). This CDR3 reads CASSLGDQPQHF. The CDR3 DNA is TGTGCCAGCAGCTTGGGCGATCAGCCCCAGCATTTT.